A selection of T cell receptor beta chains follows, all from one sample in a study of molecular identifiers for immune sequencing clone quantification. TCRdb itself ran the PCR reads through MiXCR, one entry per CDR3 protein. This table holds about half a million distinct CDR3 sequences, around 21% found once. Sequencing was done on a sample of naive CD8+ T cells from blood, with Jurkat cell RNA spiked in. The receptors come from a human donor in good health. Some libraries in this study had Jurkat cell RNA spiked in. CDR3s include the opening cysteine and the closing phenylalanine or tryptophan. The D gene is left open where the match is weak. Expanded clones are given a class, and other clones once, few, many or no size at all.

TRBJ1-3 - - TRBV12-3/TRBV12-4 CASSLVGTTNAIYF TGTGCCAGCAGTTTAGTAGGGACAACTAACGCCATATATTTT
TRBJ1-5 TRBD1 - TRBV6-5 CASSRGQGQQPQHF TGTGCCAGCAGCCGCGGACAGGGCCAACAGCCCCAGCATTTT
TRBJ2-7 - few TRBV3-1 CASSQGDFTEYYEQYF TGTGCCAGCAGCCAAGGCGATTTCACAGAATACTACGAGCAGTACTTC
TRBJ2-1 TRBD2 many TRBV29-1 CSATRGLAGEDEQFF TGCAGCGCCACGCGCGGACTAGCGGGAGAAGATGAGCAGTTCTTC
TRBJ2-7 - - TRBV19 CASTGRDTYEQYF TGTGCCAGTACGGGGCGGGACACCTACGAGCAGTACTTC
TRBJ2-6 TRBD1 few TRBV27 CASSTRDRGLGANVLTF TGTGCCAGCAGTACCCGGGACAGGGGGCTTGGGGCCAACGTCCTGACTTTC
TRBJ2-3 TRBD1 many TRBV6-2/TRBV6-3 CASSYGTATDTQYF TGTGCCAGCAGTTACGGGACAGCCACAGATACGCAGTATTTT
TRBJ1-4 TRBD1 many TRBV7-9 CASRLTGGNLDEKLFF TGTGCCAGCAGATTAACAGGGGGCAACCTGGATGAAAAACTGTTTTTT
TRBJ1-1 TRBD1 few TRBV11-1 CASSLIPTGQGASTEAFF TGTGCCAGCAGCTTAATCCCGACGGGACAGGGTGCTTCCACTGAAGCTTTCTTT
TRBJ2-5 TRBD2 few TRBV13 CASSLGLAGDRETQYF TGTGCCAGCAGCTTAGGACTAGCGGGAGATCGAGAGACCCAGTACTTC
TRBJ2-1 - few TRBV30 CAFTRGSSYNEQFF TGTGCCTTCACGAGGGGAAGCTCCTACAATGAGCAGTTCTTC
TRBJ2-3 TRBD2 - TRBV6-1 CASSDFPQVSISGSADTQYF TGTGCCAGCAGTGACTTCCCCCAGGTCTCCATTAGCGGGAGTGCAGATACGCAGTATTTT
TRBJ1-1 TRBD1 - TRBV28 CASKSQGATEAFF TGTGCCAGCAAATCACAGGGGGCCACTGAAGCTTTCTTT
TRBJ2-1 - - TRBV12-3/TRBV12-4 CASSTLNEQFF TGTGCCAGCAGTACGCTCAATGAGCAGTTCTTC
TRBJ1-5 - many TRBV19 CASSSPMRVSNQPQHF TGTGCCAGTAGTAGTCCAATGAGGGTGAGCAATCAGCCCCAGCATTTT
TRBJ2-3 TRBD2 many TRBV6-6 CASSYPGLAGATDTQYF TGTGCCAGCAGTTACCCAGGACTAGCGGGGGCCACAGATACGCAGTATTTT
TRBJ1-3 - - TRBV7-9 CASSLPALGSGNTIYF TGTGCCAGCAGCTTGCCAGCATTAGGGTCTGGAAACACCATATATTTT
TRBJ2-5 - many TRBV7-9 CASSFGPQETQYF TGTGCCAGCAGCTTTGGTCCTCAAGAGACCCAGTACTTC
TRBJ2-3 TRBD2 - TRBV4-1 CASSQDVLAGADTQYF TGCGCCAGCAGCCAAGATGTACTAGCGGGGGCAGATACGCAGTATTTT
TRBJ2-1 - - TRBV30 CACSFGGPAYNEQFF TGTGCCTGTTCGTTTGGCGGGCCCGCCTACAATGAGCAGTTCTTC
TRBJ1-3 - few TRBV20-1 CSARGFGTVAGNTIYF TGCAGTGCTAGAGGGTTTGGGACGGTTGCGGGAAACACCATATATTTT
TRBJ2-1 - few TRBV19 CASSIVGYSSYNEQFF TGTGCCAGTAGTATAGTAGGTTACAGCTCCTACAATGAGCAGTTCTTC
TRBJ2-4 TRBD1 many TRBV12-5 CASGPTTGVAKNIQYF TGTGCTAGTGGCCCCACGACAGGGGTAGCCAAAAACATTCAGTACTTC
TRBJ2-1 - - TRBV6-6 CASSYGGDNEQFF TGTGCCAGCAGTTACGGAGGCGACAATGAGCAGTTCTTC
TRBJ2-1 - once TRBV30 CAWSLGIDYNEQFF TGTGCCTGGAGTCTCGGGATCGACTACAATGAGCAGTTCTTC
TRBJ2-5 TRBD2 few TRBV13 CASSARLAGTQETQYF TGTGCCAGCAGCGCCAGACTAGCGGGGACCCAAGAGACCCAGTACTTC
TRBJ2-7 TRBD1 many TRBV5-4 CASSQGASYEQYF TGTGCCAGCAGTCAGGGGGCGAGCTACGAGCAGTACTTC
TRBJ2-1 - many TRBV7-2 CASTRDIAGIYNEQFF TGTGCCAGCACCCGAGATATTGCGGGGATTTACAATGAGCAGTTCTTC
TRBJ1-2 - many TRBV12-3/TRBV12-4 CASSFISSYGYTF TGTGCCAGCAGTTTCATCTCGAGCTATGGCTACACCTTC
TRBJ2-7 TRBD1 few TRBV4-3 CASSQHRGEAYEQYF TGCGCCAGCAGCCAGCACAGGGGGGAAGCCTACGAGCAGTACTTC
TRBJ2-1 - - TRBV19 CASKTSYNEQFF TGTGCCAGTAAGACCTCCTACAATGAGCAGTTCTTC
TRBJ2-2 - few TRBV5-4 CASSLSGLGTGELFF TGTGCCAGCAGCTTGTCAGGTCTCGGCACCGGGGAGCTGTTTTTT
TRBJ2-5 - - TRBV2 CASSEAWDAGGQETQYF TGTGCCAGCAGTGAAGCTTGGGACGCCGGAGGCCAAGAGACCCAGTACTTC
TRBJ2-5 - - TRBV4-2 CASSQELAGAGETQYF TGTGCCAGCAGCCAAGAACTAGCTGGAGCTGGGGAGACCCAGTACTTC
TRBJ2-7 - - TRBV4-3 CASSQDQAVGYEQYF TGCGCCAGCAGCCAAGATCAGGCAGTGGGGTACGAGCAGTACTTC
TRBJ2-3 TRBD2 many TRBV9 CASSLGGRSTDTQYF TGTGCCAGCAGCCTTGGCGGGAGAAGCACAGATACGCAGTATTTT
TRBJ1-4 - few TRBV2 CASSEASGGLNEKLFF TGTGCCAGCAGTGAAGCGAGTGGGGGGTTGAATGAAAAACTGTTTTTT
TRBJ2-5 TRBD2 - TRBV27 CASSPGTSGGAWQTQYF TGTGCCAGCAGTCCCGGGACTAGCGGGGGGGCCTGGCAGACCCAGTACTTC
TRBJ1-2 - few TRBV29-1 CSVEDGGRWGFGYTF TGCAGCGTTGAAGACGGGGGGAGGTGGGGGTTCGGCTACACCTTC
TRBJ2-7 - - TRBV19 CASSMGGPYAQYF TGTGCCAGTAGTATGGGAGGCCCCTACGCGCAGTACTTC
TRBJ2-7 - - TRBV12-3/TRBV12-4 CASQGSPYEQYF TGTGCCAGCCAAGGGTCCCCCTACGAGCAGTACTTC
TRBJ2-3 - many TRBV2 CASSVARNPSTDTQYF TGTGCCAGCAGTGTGGCTAGAAACCCTAGCACAGATACGCAGTATTTT
TRBJ2-1 TRBD1 - TRBV28 CASSPDPGDRGDEQFF TGTGCCAGCAGTCCAGATCCCGGGGACAGAGGCGATGAGCAGTTCTTC
TRBJ2-3 - many TRBV7-2 CASSLTEIGTDTQYF TGTGCCAGCAGCCTCACGGAGATTGGCACAGATACGCAGTATTTT
TRBJ2-2 - - TRBV4-1 CASSRYKNTGELFF TGCGCCAGCAGCCGATACAAGAACACCGGGGAGCTGTTTTTT
TRBJ2-3 TRBD2 many TRBV6-5 CASSPSLAGATDTQYF TGTGCCAGCAGTCCTAGTCTAGCGGGGGCCACAGATACGCAGTATTTT
TRBJ2-6 - few TRBV11-1 CASSPIWHELSGANVLTF TGTGCCAGCAGCCCAATTTGGCACGAACTCTCTGGGGCCAACGTCCTGACTTTC
TRBJ1-5 TRBD1 many TRBV12-3/TRBV12-4 CASSWTGINQPQHF TGTGCCAGCAGTTGGACAGGGATTAATCAGCCCCAGCATTTT
TRBJ1-1 - many TRBV13 CASSFLANTEAFF TGTGCCAGCAGCTTCCTAGCGAACACTGAAGCTTTCTTT
TRBJ1-2 TRBD1 many TRBV12-5 CASGLDRGVYGYTF TGTGCTAGTGGTTTGGACAGGGGGGTCTATGGCTACACCTTC